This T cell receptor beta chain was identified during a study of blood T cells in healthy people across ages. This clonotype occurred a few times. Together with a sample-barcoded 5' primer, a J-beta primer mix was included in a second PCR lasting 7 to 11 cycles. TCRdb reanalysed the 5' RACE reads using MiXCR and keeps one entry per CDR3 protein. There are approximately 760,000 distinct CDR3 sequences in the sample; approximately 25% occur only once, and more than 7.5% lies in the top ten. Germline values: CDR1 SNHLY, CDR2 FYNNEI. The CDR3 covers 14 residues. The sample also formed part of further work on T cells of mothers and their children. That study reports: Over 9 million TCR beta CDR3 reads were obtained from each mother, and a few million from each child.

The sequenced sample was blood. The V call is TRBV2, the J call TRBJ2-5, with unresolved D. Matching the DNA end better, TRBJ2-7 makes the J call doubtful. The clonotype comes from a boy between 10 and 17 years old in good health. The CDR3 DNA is TGTGCCAGCCTACTATTTCTCGCCTCCTACGAGCAGTACTTC. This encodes CASLLFLASYEQYF.